This T cell receptor beta chain was obtained from a study of post-analysis software for immune sequencing data. Broader study findings: Controls had lower frequencies than patients of about 5 TRBV segments, which included TRBV5-6, TRBV5-1 and TRBV20-1.

CDR1 and CDR2 (germline): SQVTM, ANQGSEA. V was trimmed by 5 bases and J by 4 bases, leaving 11 bases between them. The CDR3 covers 12 residues. Prepared TCR beta cDNA libraries contained unique molecular identifiers. MiXCR was run by TCRdb on the PCR reads, yielding one entry per CDR3 protein. Of around 250,000 distinct CDR3 sequences in the sample, less than 40% were seen once. The sample holds many counts of this clonotype. What it binds is not known. The source is a girl aged 10-17 years with multiple sclerosis. The sequencing sample was made of blood. The chain links TRBV29-1 to TRBJ1-1, with D possibly being TRBD1 (5 bases). In DNA form, the CDR3 reads TGCAGCGTTCATCAGGGAATCACTGAAGCTTTCTTT. Protein product: CSVHQGITEAFF. The variable domain in full, completed from reference TRBV29-1 and TRBJ1-1, reads SAVISQKPSRDICQRGTSLTIQCQVDSQVTMMFWYRQQPGQSLTLIATANQGSEATYESGFVIDKFPISRPNLTFSTLTVSNMSPEDSSIYLCSVHQGITEAFFGQGTRLTVV.